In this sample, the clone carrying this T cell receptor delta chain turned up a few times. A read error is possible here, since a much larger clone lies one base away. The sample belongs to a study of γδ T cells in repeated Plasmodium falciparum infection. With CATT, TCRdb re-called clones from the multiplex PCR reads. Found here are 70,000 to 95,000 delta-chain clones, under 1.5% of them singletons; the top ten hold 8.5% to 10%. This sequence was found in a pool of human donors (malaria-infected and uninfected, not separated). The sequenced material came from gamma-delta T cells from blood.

The CDR3: CALGETYFPVREWGIRQLIF. CDR3 in DNA: TGTGCTCTTGGGGAGACCTACTTTCCCGTACGAGAATGGGGGATACGCCAACTCATCTTT. The chain joins TRDV1 to TRDJ1; TRDD3 agrees at 11 bases. V trimming: 3 bases; J trimming: 9 bases; junction bases outside the gene matches: 24. There are 20 residues in the CDR3. Germline CDR1 TSWWSYY, CDR2 QGS.